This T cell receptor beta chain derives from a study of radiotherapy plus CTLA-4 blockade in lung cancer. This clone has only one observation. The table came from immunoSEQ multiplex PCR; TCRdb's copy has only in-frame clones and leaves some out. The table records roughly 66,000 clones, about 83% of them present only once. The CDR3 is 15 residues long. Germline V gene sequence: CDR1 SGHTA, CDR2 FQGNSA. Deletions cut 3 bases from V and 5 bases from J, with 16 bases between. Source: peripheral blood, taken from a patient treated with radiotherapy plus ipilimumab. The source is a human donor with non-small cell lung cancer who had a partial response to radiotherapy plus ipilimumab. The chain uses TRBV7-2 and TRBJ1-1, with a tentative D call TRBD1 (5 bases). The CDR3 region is CASSFRGSRGTEAFF. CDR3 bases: TGTGCCAGCAGCTTTAGGGGCAGCCGGGGGACTGAAGCTTTCTTT.